This T cell receptor (beta chain) comes out of a study of OX40 agonist ivuxolimab in advanced cancers. This clone was counted only a few times. With 5 bases removed from V and 4 bases from J, the gap between germline ends came to 15 bases. This CDR3 spans 15 amino acids. Germline values: CDR1 MDHEN, CDR2 SYDVKM. Some clones are missing from TCRdb's copy, which holds only in-frame ones; the method was immunoSEQ multiplex PCR. The data hold 100,000 to 150,000 clones, with about 94% observed a single time. The specimen was CD4+ or CD8+ T cells sorted from blood, collected in a trial of the OX40 agonist ivuxolimab. The origin of this receptor is an adult with an advanced solid tumor such as melanoma, head and neck, liver or kidney cancer. The rearrangement uses TRBV28 and TRBJ1-5; possible D gene TRBD1, 5 bases. CDR3 amino acids: CASSMSGTWNQPQHF. The DNA for the CDR3 is TGTGCCAGCAGTATGTCCGGGACGTGGAATCAGCCCCAGCATTTT.